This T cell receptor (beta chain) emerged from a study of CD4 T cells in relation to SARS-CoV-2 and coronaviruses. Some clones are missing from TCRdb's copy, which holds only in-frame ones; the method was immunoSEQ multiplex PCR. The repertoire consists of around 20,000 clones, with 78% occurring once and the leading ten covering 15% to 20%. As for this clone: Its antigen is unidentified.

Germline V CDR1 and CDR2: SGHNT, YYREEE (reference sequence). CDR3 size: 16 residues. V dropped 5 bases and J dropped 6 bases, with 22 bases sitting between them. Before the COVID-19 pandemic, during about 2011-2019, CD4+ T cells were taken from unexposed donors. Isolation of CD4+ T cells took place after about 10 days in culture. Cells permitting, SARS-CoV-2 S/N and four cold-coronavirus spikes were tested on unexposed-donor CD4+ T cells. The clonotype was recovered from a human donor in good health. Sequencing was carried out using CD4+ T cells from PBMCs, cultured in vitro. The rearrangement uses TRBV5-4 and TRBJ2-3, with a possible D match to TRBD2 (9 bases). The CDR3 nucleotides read TGTGCCAGCAGGCCCAGGGGGCTAGCGGGAAACGATACGCAGTATTTT. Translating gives CASRPRGLAGNDTQYF.